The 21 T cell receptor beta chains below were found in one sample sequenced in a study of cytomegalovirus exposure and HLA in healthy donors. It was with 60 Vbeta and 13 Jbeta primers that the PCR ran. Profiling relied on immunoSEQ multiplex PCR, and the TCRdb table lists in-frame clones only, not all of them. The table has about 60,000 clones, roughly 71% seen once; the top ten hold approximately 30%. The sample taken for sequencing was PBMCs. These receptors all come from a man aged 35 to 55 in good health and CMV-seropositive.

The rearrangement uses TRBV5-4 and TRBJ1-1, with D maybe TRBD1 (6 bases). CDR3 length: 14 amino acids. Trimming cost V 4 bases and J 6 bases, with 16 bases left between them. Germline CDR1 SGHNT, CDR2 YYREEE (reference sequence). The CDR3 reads CASSREGGAPEAFF. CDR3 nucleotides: TGTGCCAGCAGCCGGGAGGGGGGGGCCCCTGAAGCTTTCTTT.

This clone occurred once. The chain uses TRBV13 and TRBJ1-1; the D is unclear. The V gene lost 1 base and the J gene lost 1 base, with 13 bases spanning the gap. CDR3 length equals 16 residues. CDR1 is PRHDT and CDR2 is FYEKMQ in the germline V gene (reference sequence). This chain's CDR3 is CASSLEAKGRNTEAFF. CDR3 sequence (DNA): TGTGCCAGCAGCTTAGAGGCCAAAGGGAGGAACACTGAAGCTTTCTTT.

CDR3 coding DNA: TGCAGCGTTGAACCCCTAGCCAAAAACATTCAGTACTTC. Protein: CSVEPLAKNIQYF. The rearrangement joins TRBV29-1 to TRBJ2-4; D unresolved. Trimming took off 2 bases at V and 0 bases at J, with 5 bases between the two ends. The CDR3 runs to 13 residues. The V gene's germline CDR1 is SQVTM and CDR2 ANQGSEA.

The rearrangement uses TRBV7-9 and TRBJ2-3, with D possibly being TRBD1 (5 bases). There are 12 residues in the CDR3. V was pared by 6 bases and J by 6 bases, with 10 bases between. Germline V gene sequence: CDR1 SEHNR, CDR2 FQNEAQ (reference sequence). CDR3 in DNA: TGTGCCAGCAGATCGACAGCCGATACGCAGTATTTT. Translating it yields CASRSTADTQYF.

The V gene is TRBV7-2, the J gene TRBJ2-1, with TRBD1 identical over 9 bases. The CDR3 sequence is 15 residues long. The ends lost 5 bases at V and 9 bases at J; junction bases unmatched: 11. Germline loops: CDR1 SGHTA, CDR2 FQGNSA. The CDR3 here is CASSLRDRARGEQFF. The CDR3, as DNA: TGTGCCAGCAGCCTCCGGGACAGGGCCCGGGGTGAGCAGTTCTTC. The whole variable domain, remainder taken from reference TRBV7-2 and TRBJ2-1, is GAGVSQSPSNKVTEKGKDVELRCDPISGHTALYWYRQSLGQGLEFLIYFQGNSAPDKSGLPSDRFSAERTGGSVSTLTIQRTQQEDSAVYLCASSLRDRARGEQFFGPGTRLTVL.

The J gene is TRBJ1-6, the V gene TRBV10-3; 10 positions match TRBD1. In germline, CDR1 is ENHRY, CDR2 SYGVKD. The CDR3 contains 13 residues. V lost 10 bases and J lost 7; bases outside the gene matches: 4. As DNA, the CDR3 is TGTGCCACTACGGACAGGGGGAATTCACCCCTCCACTTT. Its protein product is CATTDRGNSPLHF.

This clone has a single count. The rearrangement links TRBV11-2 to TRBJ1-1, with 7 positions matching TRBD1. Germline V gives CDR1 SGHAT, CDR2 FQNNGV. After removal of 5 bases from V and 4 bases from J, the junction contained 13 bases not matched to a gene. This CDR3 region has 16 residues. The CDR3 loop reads CASSPLGRQGGTEAFF. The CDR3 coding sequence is TGTGCCAGCAGCCCTCTAGGGCGACAGGGCGGCACTGAAGCTTTCTTT.

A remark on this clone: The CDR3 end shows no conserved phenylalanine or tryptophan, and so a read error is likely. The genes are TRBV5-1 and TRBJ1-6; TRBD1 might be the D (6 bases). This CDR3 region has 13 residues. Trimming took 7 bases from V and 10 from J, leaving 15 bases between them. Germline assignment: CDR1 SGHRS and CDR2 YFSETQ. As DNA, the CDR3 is TGCGCCAGCGCGGACAGTAACCGATCACCCCTCCACGTT. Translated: CASADSNRSPLHV.

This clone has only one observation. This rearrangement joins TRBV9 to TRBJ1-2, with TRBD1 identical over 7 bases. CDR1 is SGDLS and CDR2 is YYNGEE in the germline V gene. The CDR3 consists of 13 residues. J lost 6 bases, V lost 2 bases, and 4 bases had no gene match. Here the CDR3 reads CASSVGQANGYTF. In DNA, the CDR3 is TGTGCCAGCAGCGTTGGACAGGCCAATGGCTACACCTTC.

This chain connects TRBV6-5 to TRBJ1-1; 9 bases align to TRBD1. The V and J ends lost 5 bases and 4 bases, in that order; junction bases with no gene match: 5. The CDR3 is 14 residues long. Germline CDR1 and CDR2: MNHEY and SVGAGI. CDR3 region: CASSKKQGATEAFF. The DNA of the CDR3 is TGTGCCAGCAGTAAGAAACAGGGGGCCACTGAAGCTTTCTTT.

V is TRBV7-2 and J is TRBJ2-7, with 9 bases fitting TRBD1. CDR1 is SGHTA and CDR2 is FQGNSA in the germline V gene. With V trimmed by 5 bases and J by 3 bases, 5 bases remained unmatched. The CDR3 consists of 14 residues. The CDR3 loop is CASSARDRVYEQYF. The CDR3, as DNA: TGTGCCAGCAGCGCCCGGGACAGGGTCTACGAGCAGTACTTC.

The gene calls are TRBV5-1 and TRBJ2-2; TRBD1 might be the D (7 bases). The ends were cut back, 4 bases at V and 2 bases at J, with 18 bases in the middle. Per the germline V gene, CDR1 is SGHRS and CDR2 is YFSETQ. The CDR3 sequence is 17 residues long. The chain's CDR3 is CASSLLSGGGNTGELFF. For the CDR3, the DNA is TGCGCCAGCAGCCTTCTGTCAGGGGGAGGAAACACCGGGGAGCTGTTTTTT.

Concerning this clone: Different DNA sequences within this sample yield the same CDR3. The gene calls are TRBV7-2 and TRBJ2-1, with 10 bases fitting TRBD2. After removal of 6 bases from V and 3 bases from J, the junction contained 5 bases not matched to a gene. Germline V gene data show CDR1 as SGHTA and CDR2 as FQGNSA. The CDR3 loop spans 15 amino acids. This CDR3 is CASSSQRGGYNEQFF. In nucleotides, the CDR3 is TGTGCCAGCAGTTCTCAGCGGGGGGGCTACAATGAGCAGTTCTTC.

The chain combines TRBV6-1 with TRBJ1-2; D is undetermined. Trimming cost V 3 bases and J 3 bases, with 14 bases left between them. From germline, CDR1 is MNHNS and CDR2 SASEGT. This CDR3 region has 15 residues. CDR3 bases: TGTGCCAGCAGTGACCCATTGGGCAGGCACTATGGCTACACCTTC. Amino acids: CASSDPLGRHYGYTF.

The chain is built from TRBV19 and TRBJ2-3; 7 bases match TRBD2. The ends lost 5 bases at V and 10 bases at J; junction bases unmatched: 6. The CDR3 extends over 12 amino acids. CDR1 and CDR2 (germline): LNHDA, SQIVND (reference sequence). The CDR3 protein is CASSLTSGAQYF. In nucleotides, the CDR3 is TGTGCCAGTAGTTTAACCAGCGGGGCGCAGTATTTT.

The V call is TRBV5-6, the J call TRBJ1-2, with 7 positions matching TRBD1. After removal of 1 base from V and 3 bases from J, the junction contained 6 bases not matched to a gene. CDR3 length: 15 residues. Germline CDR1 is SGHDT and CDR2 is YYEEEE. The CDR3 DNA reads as TGTGCCAGCAGCTTGCAGACAGGGTATGACTATGGCTACACCTTC. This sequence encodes CASSLQTGYDYGYTF. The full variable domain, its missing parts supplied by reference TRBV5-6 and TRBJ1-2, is DAGVTQSPTHLIKTRGQQVTLRCSPKSGHDTVSWYQQALGQGPQFIFQYYEEEERQRGNFPDRFSGHQFPNYSSELNVNALLLGDSALYLCASSLQTGYDYGYTFGSGTRLTVV.

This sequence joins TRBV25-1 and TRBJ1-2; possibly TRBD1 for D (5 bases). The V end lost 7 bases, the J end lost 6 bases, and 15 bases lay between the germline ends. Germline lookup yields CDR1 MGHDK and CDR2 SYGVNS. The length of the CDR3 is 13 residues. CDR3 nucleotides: TGTGCCAGCACCCGGGGGGGAGAAAATGGCTACACCTTC. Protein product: CASTRGGENGYTF.

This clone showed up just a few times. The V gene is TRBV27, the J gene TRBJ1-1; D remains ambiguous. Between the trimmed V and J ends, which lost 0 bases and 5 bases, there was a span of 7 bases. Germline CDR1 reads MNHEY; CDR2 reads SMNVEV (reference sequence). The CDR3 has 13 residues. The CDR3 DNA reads TGTGCCAGCAGTTTATCGCTGGCTACTGAAGCTTTCTTT. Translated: CASSLSLATEAFF.

This chain's CDR3 is CASSQGSGNSYNSPLHF. CDR3 nucleotide sequence: TGCGCCAGCAGCCAAGGCTCAGGGAACTCCTATAATTCACCCCTCCACTTT. The chain has TRBV4-3 and TRBJ1-6, with a tentative D call TRBD1 (5 bases). The CDR3 length is 17 residues. The germline V and J ends were trimmed by 1 base and 0 bases, with 10 bases remaining between them. Germline CDR1 LGHNA, CDR2 YSLEER.

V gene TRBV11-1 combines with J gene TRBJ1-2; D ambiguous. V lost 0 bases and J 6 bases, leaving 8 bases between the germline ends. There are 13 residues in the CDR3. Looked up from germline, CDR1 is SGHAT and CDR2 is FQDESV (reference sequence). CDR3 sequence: CASSLAIDNGYTF. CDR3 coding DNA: TGTGCCAGCAGCTTAGCTATAGACAATGGCTACACCTTC.

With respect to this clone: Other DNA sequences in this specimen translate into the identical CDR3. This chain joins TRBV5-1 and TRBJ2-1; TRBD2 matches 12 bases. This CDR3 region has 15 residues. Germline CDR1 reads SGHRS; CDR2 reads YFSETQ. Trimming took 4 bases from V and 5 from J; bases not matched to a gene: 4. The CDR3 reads CASSLTSGGNNEQFF. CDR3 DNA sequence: TGCGCCAGCAGCCTCACTAGCGGGGGGAACAATGAGCAGTTCTTC.